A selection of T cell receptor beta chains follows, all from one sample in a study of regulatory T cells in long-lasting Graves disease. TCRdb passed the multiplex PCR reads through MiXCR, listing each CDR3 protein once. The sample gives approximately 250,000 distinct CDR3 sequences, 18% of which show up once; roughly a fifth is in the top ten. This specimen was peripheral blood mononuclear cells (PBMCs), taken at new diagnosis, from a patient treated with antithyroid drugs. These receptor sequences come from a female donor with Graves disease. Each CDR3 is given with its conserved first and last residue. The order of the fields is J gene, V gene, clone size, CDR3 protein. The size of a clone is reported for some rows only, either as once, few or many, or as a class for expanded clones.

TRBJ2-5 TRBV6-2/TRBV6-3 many CASSYGLGWDQETQYF
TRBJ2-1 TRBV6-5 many CASSWTEYNEQFF
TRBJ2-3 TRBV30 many CAWSGLAGGDTQYF
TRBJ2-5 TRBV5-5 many CASSLDPHQGRGETQYF
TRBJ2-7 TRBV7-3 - CASSLILAGGPWGEQYF
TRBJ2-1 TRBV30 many CAWNRGRPQFF
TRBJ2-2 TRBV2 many CASSERGGFTGELFF
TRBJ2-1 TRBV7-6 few CASSVLASTYNGQFF
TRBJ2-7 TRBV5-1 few CASSLDPTGTYEQYF
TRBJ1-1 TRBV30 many CAWSALGTEAFF
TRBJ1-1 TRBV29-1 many CSVGAGGGNTEAFF
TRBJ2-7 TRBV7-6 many CASSLYDRGSYEQYF
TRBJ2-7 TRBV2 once CASSGTDESYEQYF
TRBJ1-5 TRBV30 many CAWSEELWQPQHF
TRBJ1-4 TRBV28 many CASSFPTDEKLFF
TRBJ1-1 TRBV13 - CASSSVDRASTEAFF
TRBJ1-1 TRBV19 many CASSIDHRGLSDRGRGDTEAFF
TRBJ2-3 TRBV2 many CASSVGTSRHTDTQYF
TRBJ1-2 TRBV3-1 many CATGSEDVYGYTF
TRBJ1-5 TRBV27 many CASSIGQGANQPQHF
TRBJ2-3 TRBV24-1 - CATSDFYGRDTDTQYF
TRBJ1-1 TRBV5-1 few CASSLGRFDRAPSEAFF
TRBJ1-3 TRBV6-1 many CASSERDSGNTIYF
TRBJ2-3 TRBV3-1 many CASSIAPARVAGEDTQYF
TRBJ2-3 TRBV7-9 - CASSSLSGSADTQYF
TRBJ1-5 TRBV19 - CASSIRWGTTLGSGQPQHF
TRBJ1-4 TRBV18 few CASSPGTSASEKLFF
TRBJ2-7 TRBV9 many CASSAGGLPGEQYF
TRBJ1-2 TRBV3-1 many CASSQDLNDFWFYAGNGGYTF
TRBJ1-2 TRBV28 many CASSFGRGDYGYTF
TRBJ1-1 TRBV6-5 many CASSWVGGAEAFF
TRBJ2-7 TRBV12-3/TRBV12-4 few CASGTGGYEQYF